These 15 T cell receptor beta chains were all obtained from the same sample, sequenced in a study of identical twins. TCRdb independently ran MiXCR on the 5' RACE reads; one entry per CDR3 protein. The sample holds some 250,000 distinct CDR3 sequences, approximately 7.1% seen once. These data also featured in a second study, about T cells expressing NK-cell markers.

What was sequenced was CD8+ T cells sorted from blood. The origin of the receptors is a young woman in good health.

V and J are TRBV4-1 and TRBJ2-1; the match to TRBD2 covers 9 bases. V trimming: 1 base; J trimming: 5 bases; junction bases outside the gene matches: 6. This CDR3 has 16 amino acids. Germline V gene lookup returns CDR1 MGHRA and CDR2 YSYEKL. The CDR3 DNA follows: TGCGCCAGCAGCCAAGTCGCGGGACTAGCCGACAATGAGCAGTTCTTC. Translating it yields CASSQVAGLADNEQFF.

The sample holds a few counts of this clonotype. This chain joins TRBV9 and TRBJ1-2; D uncertain. V lost 0 bases, J lost 7 bases, and 7 bases lay in between. Germline V gene sequence: CDR1 SGDLS, CDR2 YYNGEE. The length of the CDR3 is 12 residues. The CDR3 is CASSVGGAGYTF. The CDR3 nucleotides read TGTGCCAGCAGCGTAGGAGGTGCTGGCTACACCTTC.

This clonotype was detected many times. CDR3: CASSYRTSQDTQYF. In nucleotides, the CDR3 is TGCGCCAGCAGCTATCGGACTAGCCAGGATACGCAGTATTTT. J is TRBJ2-3 and V is TRBV5-1; TRBD2 agrees at 8 bases. The V segment lost 3 bases and the J segment 6 bases; nucleotides outside the gene matches: 6. The CDR3 length is 14 residues. The germline CDR1 and CDR2 sequences are SGHRS and YFSETQ. The full variable domain, its missing parts supplied by reference TRBV5-1 and TRBJ2-3, is KAGVTQTPRYLIKTRGQQVTLSCSPISGHRSVSWYQQTPGQGLQFLFEYFSETQRNKGNFPGRFSGRQFSNSRSEMNVSTLELGDSALYLCASSYRTSQDTQYFGPGTRLTVL.

The chain links TRBV6-1 to TRBJ2-7, with D perhaps assigned TRBD1 or TRBD2 (5 bases each). Germline CDR1 is MNHNS and CDR2 is SASEGT. V was pared by 1 base and J by 0 bases, with 7 bases between. The CDR3 covers 14 residues. The CDR3 region is CASSEGGSSYEQYF. The CDR3 nucleotides read TGTGCCAGCAGTGAAGGGGGGAGCTCCTACGAGCAGTACTTC.

This clonotype was observed a handful of times. This chain links TRBV11-2 with TRBJ2-2; 10 bases are shared with TRBD1. The CDR3 has 17 residues. The V and J ends lost 0 bases and 2 bases, in that order; junction bases with no gene match: 3. CDR1 and CDR2 from the germline V gene are SGHAT and FQNNGV. CDR3 loop: CASSLDRDRGNTGELFF. DNA of the CDR3: TGTGCCAGCAGCTTAGATCGGGACAGGGGAAACACCGGGGAGCTGTTTTTT. The full variable domain, completed using reference TRBV11-2 and TRBJ2-2, is EAGVAQSPRYKIIEKRQSVAFWCNPISGHATLYWYQQILGQGPKLLIQFQNNGVVDDSQLPKDRFSAERLKGVDSTLKIQPAKLEDSAVYLCASSLDRDRGNTGELFFGEGSRLTVL.

This clonotype was counted between two and nine times. The chain has TRBV13 and TRBJ2-2; D is unresolved. This CDR3 is built from 13 residues. The germline V gene has CDR1 PRHDT and CDR2 FYEKMQ (reference sequence). Trimming shortened V by 5 bases and J by 6 bases, and 10 bases separated the two germline ends. CDR3 sequence (DNA): TGTGCCAGCAGCATCTCCATCCCCGGGGAGCTGTTTTTT. It is translated as CASSISIPGELFF.

This chain joins TRBV12-3 or TRBV12-4 and TRBJ2-1; the D gene could be TRBD1 or TRBD2 (5 bases each). The CDR3 totals 14 residues. V lost 8 bases to trimming and J lost 6 bases, with 17 bases between them. CDR3 residues: CASDLMGTPNEQFF. The CDR3 DNA is TGTGCCAGCGATTTGATGGGGACCCCCAATGAGCAGTTCTTC.

This clonotype appeared a few times. The chain joins TRBV20-1 to TRBJ2-7; TRBD2 agrees at 10 bases. The CDR3 is made up of 16 amino acids. V shed 7 bases, J shed 2 bases, and the junction held 14 bases outside the gene matches. The V gene's germline CDR1 is DFQATT and CDR2 SNEGSKA (reference sequence). The CDR3 region is CSVRNPGTSDPYEQYF. In DNA form, the CDR3 reads TGCAGTGTTCGAAATCCCGGGACTAGCGACCCCTACGAGCAGTACTTC.

The chain has TRBV6-5 and TRBJ2-7; TRBD2 matches at 8 bases. V trimming: 5 bases; J trimming: 4 bases; junction bases outside the gene matches: 10. CDR1 MNHEY and CDR2 SVGAGI come from the germline V gene. The CDR3 runs to 15 residues. In DNA form, the CDR3 reads TGTGCCAGCAGTCACGCGACTAGCGAACAATACGAGCAGTACTTC. Its protein is CASSHATSEQYEQYF.

Written as DNA, the CDR3 is TGTGCCAGCAGCTTGGGTACTCCCACAGATACGCAGTATTTT. Translated: CASSLGTPTDTQYF. The chain links TRBV5-6 to TRBJ2-3, with no clear D. The CDR3 has 14 amino acids. Germline lookup yields CDR1 SGHDT and CDR2 YYEEEE. The V end was cut by 0 bases, the J end by 2 bases, with 7 bases between.

This clonotype was seen more than once but under ten times. The limits of the CDR3 on the DNA are not certain, so only TCRdb's listed CDR3 is given. This sequence joins TRBV3-1 and TRBJ1-2; TRBD1, the D gene given by the table, was not confirmed from the DNA. CDR1 is LGHDT and CDR2 is YNNKEL in the germline V gene (reference sequence). The CDR3 sequence runs 14 residues, both termini included. This chain's CDR3 is CASSQGRWGQGATF.

This clonotype showed up just a few times. The V and J genes are TRBV19 and TRBJ1-1; D unresolved. CDR1 LNHDA and CDR2 SQIVND come from the germline V gene (reference sequence). V lost 10 bases, J lost 1 base, and 7 bases lay in between. CDR3 length equals 11 residues. The CDR3 bases are TGTGCCACCCGACGGAACACTGAAGCTTTCTTT. Translated: CATRRNTEAFF.

This clonotype came up many times. The gene calls are TRBV12-3 or TRBV12-4 and TRBJ2-7; TRBD1 aligns across 9 bases. After removal of 6 bases from V and 7 bases from J, the junction contained 16 bases not matched to a gene. CDR3 length equals 16 residues. The DNA of the CDR3 is TGTGCCAGCAGCTGGGGTTCCGGGACAGGGAGTAGTGAGCAGTACTTC. Translating it yields CASSWGSGTGSSEQYF.

This clonotype was seen a few times. The chain recombines TRBV12-3 or TRBV12-4 with TRBJ2-1; a weak D match, TRBD1 (5 bases). V was shortened by 3 bases and J by 9 bases, with 15 bases between the two germline ends. This CDR3 comprises 14 residues. CDR3 sequence: CASSFRGAVGEQFF. Written as DNA, the CDR3 is TGTGCCAGCAGTTTTAGGGGCGCGGTGGGTGAGCAGTTCTTC.

The J gene is TRBJ2-6, the V gene TRBV7-8, with TRBD2 matching over 8 bases. The CDR3 spans 18 residues. V gave up 2 bases and J gave up 4 bases; unmatched junction bases: 10. CDR1 is SGHVS and CDR2 is FQNEAQ in the germline V gene. Here the CDR3 reads CASSLKRGLTAGANVLTF. Written as DNA, the CDR3 is TGTGCCAGCAGCTTAAAGCGGGGGCTGACGGCAGGGGCCAACGTCCTGACTTTC.